These T cell receptor beta chains were read from a single sample in a study of blood T cell repertoires in COVID-19. Sequenced by immunoSEQ multiplex PCR; TCRdb stores in-frame clones only, minus some. The sample has 65,000 or so clones, approximately 80% seen once. The sequenced sample consisted of peripheral blood. All receptors derive from an elderly man with acute or convalescent COVID-19. Both conserved end residues are part of each CDR3. A D gene is named only where the DNA matches it firmly. Expanded clones are given a class, and other clones once, few, many or no size at all.

TRBJ2-3 | - | TRBV7-6 | - | CASTEQGRGTDTQYF | TGTGCCAGCACCGAACAGGGAAGGGGCACAGATACGCAGTATTTT
TRBJ1-2 | - | TRBV19 | - | CATKLTGSDGYTF | TGTGCCACCAAACTGACGGGTAGCGATGGCTACACCTTC
TRBJ2-4 | - | TRBV2 | TRBD1 | CASSVWGQGQNIQYF | TGTGCCAGCAGTGTGTGGGGACAGGGGCAAAACATTCAGTACTTC
TRBJ1-1 | once | TRBV9 | - | CASSESWGVVTEAFF | TGTGCCAGCAGCGAGAGTTGGGGGGTGGTGACTGAAGCTTTCTTT
TRBJ1-5 | once | TRBV5-1 | - | CASSLGQENQPQHF | TGCGCCAGCAGCTTGGGGCAGGAAAATCAGCCCCAGCATTTT
TRBJ1-2 | - | TRBV28 | - | CASSLALGQYFGYTF | TGTGCCAGCAGTTTAGCACTCGGACAATACTTCGGCTACACCTTC
TRBJ2-7 | medium-sized | TRBV6-1 | TRBD1 | CASSEGQGASYEQYF | TGTGCCAGCAGTGAGGGACAGGGGGCTTCCTACGAGCAGTACTTC
TRBJ2-3 | few | TRBV6-2/TRBV6-3 | TRBD1 | CASSDRQGRTDTQYF | TGTGCCAGCAGTGACAGACAGGGGCGGACAGATACGCAGTATTTT
TRBJ1-3 | - | TRBV4-1 | - | CASSQGQPGNTIYF | TGCGCCAGCAGCCAAGGACAGCCTGGAAACACCATATATTTT
TRBJ1-4 | - | TRBV5-6 | - | CASSAGVYEKLFF | TGTGCCAGCAGCGCCGGGGTCTATGAAAAACTGTTTTTT
TRBJ1-2 | - | TRBV5-1 | - | CASSLNQAAGNGYTF | TGCGCCAGCAGCTTGAATCAGGCGGCGGGGAATGGCTACACCTTC
TRBJ1-4 | once | TRBV5-1 | - | CASSLVGSGRTNEKLFF | TGCGCCAGCAGCTTGGTCGGGTCAGGGAGGACTAATGAAAAACTGTTTTTT